This T cell receptor beta chain came from a study of blood T cell repertoires in COVID-19. Sequencing was performed with immunoSEQ multiplex PCR; in TCRdb, only in-frame clones are kept and a portion is missing. The sample yields just under 300,000 clones, about 88% seen once. From germline, CDR1 is ENHRY and CDR2 SYGVKD. The CDR3 sequence is 14 residues long. Trimming cost V 6 bases and J 2 bases, with 13 bases left between them. J is TRBJ2-5 and V is TRBV10-3, with D possibly being TRBD1 (6 bases). The origin of this receptor is a man in his sixties or seventies with acute or convalescent COVID-19. Sequencing was carried out using peripheral blood. The CDR3 loop is CAIRGAGGQETQYF. In nucleotides, the CDR3 is TGTGCCATCAGGGGGGCTGGGGGTCAAGAGACCCAGTACTTC.